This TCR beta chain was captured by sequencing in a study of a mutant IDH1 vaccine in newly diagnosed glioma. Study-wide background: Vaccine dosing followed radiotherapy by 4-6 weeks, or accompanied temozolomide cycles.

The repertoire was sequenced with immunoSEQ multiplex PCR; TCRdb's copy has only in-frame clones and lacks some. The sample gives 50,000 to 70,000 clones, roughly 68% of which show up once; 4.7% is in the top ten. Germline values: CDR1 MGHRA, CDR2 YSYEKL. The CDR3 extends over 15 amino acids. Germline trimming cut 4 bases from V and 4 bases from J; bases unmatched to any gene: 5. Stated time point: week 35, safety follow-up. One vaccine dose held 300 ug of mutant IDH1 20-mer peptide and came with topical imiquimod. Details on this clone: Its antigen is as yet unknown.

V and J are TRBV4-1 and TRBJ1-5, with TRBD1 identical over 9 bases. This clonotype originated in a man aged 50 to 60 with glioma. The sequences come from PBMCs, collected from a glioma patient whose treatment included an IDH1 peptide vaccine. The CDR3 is CASSRGTGRNQPQHF. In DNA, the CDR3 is TGCGCCAGCAGCCGCGGGACAGGGCGAAATCAGCCCCAGCATTTT.